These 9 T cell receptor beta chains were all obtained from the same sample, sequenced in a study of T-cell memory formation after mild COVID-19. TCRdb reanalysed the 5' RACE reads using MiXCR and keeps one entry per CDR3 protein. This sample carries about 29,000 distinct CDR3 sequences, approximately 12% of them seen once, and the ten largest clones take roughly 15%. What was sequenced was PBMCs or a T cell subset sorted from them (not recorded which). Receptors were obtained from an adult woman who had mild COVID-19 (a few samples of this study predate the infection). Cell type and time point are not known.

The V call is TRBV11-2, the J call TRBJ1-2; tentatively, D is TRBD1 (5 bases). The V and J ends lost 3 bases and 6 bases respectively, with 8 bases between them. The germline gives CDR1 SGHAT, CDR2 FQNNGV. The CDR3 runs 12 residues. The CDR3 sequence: CASSLGLDGYTF. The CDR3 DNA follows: TGTGCCAGCAGCTTGGGACTTGATGGCTACACCTTC.

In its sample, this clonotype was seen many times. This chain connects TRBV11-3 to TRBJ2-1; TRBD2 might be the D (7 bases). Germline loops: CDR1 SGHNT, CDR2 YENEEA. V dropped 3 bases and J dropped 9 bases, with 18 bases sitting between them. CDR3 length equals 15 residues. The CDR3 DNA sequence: TGTGCCAGCAGCTTCGGGGGCGGGGGTCGCCGTGAGCAGTTCTTC. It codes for CASSFGGGGRREQFF.

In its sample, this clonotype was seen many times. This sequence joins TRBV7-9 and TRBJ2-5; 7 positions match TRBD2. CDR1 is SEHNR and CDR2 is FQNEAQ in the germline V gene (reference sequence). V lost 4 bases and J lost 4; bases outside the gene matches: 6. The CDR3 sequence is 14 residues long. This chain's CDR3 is CASSSGPGGETQYF. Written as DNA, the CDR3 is TGTGCCAGCAGCTCGGGACCGGGGGGAGAGACCCAGTACTTC. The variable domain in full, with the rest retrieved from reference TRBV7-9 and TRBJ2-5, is DTGVSQNPRHKITKRGQNVTFRCDPISEHNRLYWYRQTLGQGPEFLTYFQNEAQLEKSRLLSDRFSAERPKGSFSTLEIQRTEQGDSAMYLCASSSGPGGETQYFGPGTRLLVL.

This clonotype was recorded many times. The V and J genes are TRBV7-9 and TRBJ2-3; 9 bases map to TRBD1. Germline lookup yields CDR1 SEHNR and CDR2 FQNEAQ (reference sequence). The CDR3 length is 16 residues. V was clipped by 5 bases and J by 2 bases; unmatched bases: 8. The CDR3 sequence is CASSHGTGRSTDTQYF. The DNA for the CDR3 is TGTGCCAGCAGCCACGGGACAGGGAGGTCCACAGATACGCAGTATTTT.

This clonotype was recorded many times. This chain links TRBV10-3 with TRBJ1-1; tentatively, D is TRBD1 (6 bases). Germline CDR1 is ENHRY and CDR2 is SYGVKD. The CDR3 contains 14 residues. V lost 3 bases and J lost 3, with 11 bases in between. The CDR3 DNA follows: TGTGCCATCAGTGATGGCAGGGGAGACACTGAAGCTTTCTTT. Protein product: CAISDGRGDTEAFF.

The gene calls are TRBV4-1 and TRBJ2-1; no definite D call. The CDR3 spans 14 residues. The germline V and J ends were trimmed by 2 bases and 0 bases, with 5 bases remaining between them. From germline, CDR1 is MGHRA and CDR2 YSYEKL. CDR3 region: CASSQSYSYNEQFF. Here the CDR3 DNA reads TGCGCCAGCAGCCAATCGTACTCCTACAATGAGCAGTTCTTC.

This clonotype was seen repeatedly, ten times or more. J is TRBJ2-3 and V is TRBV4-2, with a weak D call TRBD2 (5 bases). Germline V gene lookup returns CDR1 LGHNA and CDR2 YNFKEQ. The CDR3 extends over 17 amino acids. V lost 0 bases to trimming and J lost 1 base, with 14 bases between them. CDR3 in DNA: TGTGCCAGCAGCCAAGATCATAGCGAGCAACGCACAGATACGCAGTATTTT. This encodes CASSQDHSEQRTDTQYF.

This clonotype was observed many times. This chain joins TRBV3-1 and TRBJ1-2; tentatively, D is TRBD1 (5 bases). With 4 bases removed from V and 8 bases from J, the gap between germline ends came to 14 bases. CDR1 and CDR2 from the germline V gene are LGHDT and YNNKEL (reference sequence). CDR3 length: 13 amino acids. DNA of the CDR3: TGTGCCAGCAGCCCATCGGGGGAATTCGGCTACACCTTC. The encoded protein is CASSPSGEFGYTF.

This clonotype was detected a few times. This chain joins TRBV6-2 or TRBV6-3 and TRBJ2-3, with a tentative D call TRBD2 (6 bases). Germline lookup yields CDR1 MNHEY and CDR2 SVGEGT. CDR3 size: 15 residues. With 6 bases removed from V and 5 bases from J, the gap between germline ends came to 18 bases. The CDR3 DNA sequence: TGTGCCAGCAGCCCGGGGCTCTTGGGGGGAGATACGCAGTATTTT. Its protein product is CASSPGLLGGDTQYF.